This entry features one T cell receptor (beta chain) sequence. Its antigen is not known. CDR3 length equals 12 residues. The V end was cut by 4 bases, the J end by 5 bases, with 11 bases between. Germline CDR1 SQVTM, CDR2 ANQGSEA. TCRdb's copy holds only in-frame clones and misses some; the assay was immunoSEQ multiplex PCR. The data show approximately 150,000 clones, roughly 92% seen once. The sample originates from a study of T cell responses to AZD1222 COVID-19 vaccine. Study conclusions and caveats: Among spike-specific TCRs, nearly half reportedly target unmutated variant regions. Donor demographics were predominantly white British with a female majority; clonal diversity may be underestimated. Spike-specific TCR breadth and depth went up after people got two AZD1222 doses.

The source of this sequence is an adult in good health. This sample comprised peripheral blood, obtained on day 0 of AZD1222 vaccination. This sequence joins TRBV29-1 and TRBJ1-1; D gene uncertain. The CDR3 DNA reads as TGCAGCGTTGGCTCAGGAAGAACTGAAGCTTTCTTT. It specifies CSVGSGRTEAFF.